This passage covers 15 T cell receptor beta chains from one sample sequenced in a study of neoadjuvant nivolumab and ipilimumab in lung cancer. The table came from immunoSEQ multiplex PCR; TCRdb's copy has only in-frame clones and leaves some out. The data contain several thousand clones, roughly 76% of them singletons. Here the sequenced sample was normal lung tissue adjacent to the tumor, taken after neoadjuvant nivolumab, alone or with ipilimumab, at or shortly before surgery. These receptors were taken from an adult with non-small cell lung cancer. Some clones in this sample may be carry-over from other donors' samples.

This clone turned up a few times. The chain recombines TRBV6-6 with TRBJ2-7; D may match TRBD1 or TRBD2 (6 bases each). This CDR3 contains 14 residues. Germline V gene sequence: CDR1 MNHNY, CDR2 SVGAGI (reference sequence). The V and J ends lost 5 bases and 2 bases respectively, with 13 bases between them. CDR3 protein: CASSTTGGPYEQYF. The DNA for the CDR3 is TGTGCCAGCAGTACGACCGGGGGCCCCTACGAGCAGTACTTC.

V and J are TRBV7-2 and TRBJ1-5, with 7 bases lining up with TRBD1. This CDR3 spans 15 amino acids. Germline V gene data show CDR1 as SGHTA and CDR2 as FQGNSA. V gave up 5 bases and J gave up 1 base; unmatched junction bases: 5. CDR3 bases: TGTGCCAGCAGCGACCAGGGGGGGAGCAATCAGCCCCAGCATTTT. Translation: CASSDQGGSNQPQHF.

The chain is built from TRBV5-1 and TRBJ1-4; D unclear. This CDR3 contains 16 residues. V lost 4 bases and J 4 bases, leaving 17 bases between the germline ends. Per germline, CDR1 SGHRS and CDR2 YFSETQ. CDR3 amino acids: CASSRAPEGRNEKLFF. The CDR3 region has the DNA TGCGCCAGCAGCCGGGCCCCCGAGGGCCGTAATGAAAAACTGTTTTTT.

The chain combines TRBV5-1 with TRBJ2-3; D is tentatively TRBD1 or TRBD2 (7 bases each). The CDR3 spans 16 residues. V was clipped by 4 bases and J by 2 bases, with 17 bases between them. The V gene's germline CDR1 is SGHRS and CDR2 YFSETQ. The CDR3 DNA follows: TGCGCCAGCAGCATTAATCAGGGGGGGTCCACAGATACGCAGTATTTT. Its protein is CASSINQGGSTDTQYF.

This chain uses TRBV5-4 with TRBJ1-5, with 7 bases fitting TRBD1. The CDR3 covers 14 residues. The V gene's germline CDR1 is SGHNT and CDR2 YYREEE (reference sequence). V lost 1 base to trimming and J lost 5 bases; unmatched junction nucleotides: 3. CDR3 residues: CASSLLGGDQPQHF. The CDR3 DNA follows: TGTGCCAGCAGCTTGTTAGGGGGCGATCAGCCCCAGCATTTT.

This chain connects TRBV6-1 to TRBJ1-2; weak D call: TRBD1 (5 bases). CDR1 MNHNS and CDR2 SASEGT come from the germline V gene. The germline V and J ends were trimmed by 0 bases and 8 bases, with 13 bases remaining between them. The CDR3 spans 14 residues. The chain's CDR3 is CASSEAFRGKGYTF. Written as DNA, the CDR3 is TGTGCCAGCAGTGAAGCTTTTAGGGGTAAGGGCTACACCTTC.

The chain carries TRBV7-2 and TRBJ2-1; TRBD2 aligns across 8 bases. Germline CDR1 reads SGHTA; CDR2 reads FQGNSA. The CDR3 sequence is 15 residues long. V lost 5 bases, J lost 8 bases, and 11 bases stayed unmatched. CDR3 nucleotide sequence: TGTGCCAGCAGCCCGAGGGCGGGGGGAAGCGATGAGCAGTTCTTC. It specifies CASSPRAGGSDEQFF.

This chain uses TRBV7-9 with TRBJ2-3; D is undetermined. V was clipped by 5 bases and J by 3 bases, with 18 bases between them. The germline gives CDR1 SEHNR, CDR2 FQNEAQ (reference sequence). CDR3 length equals 16 residues. The CDR3 protein is CASSRGSRDGTDTQYF. CDR3 coding DNA: TGTGCCAGCAGCCGCGGTTCTAGGGATGGGACAGATACGCAGTATTTT.

The chain uses TRBV5-6 and TRBJ2-1; no definite D call. Germline V CDR1 and CDR2: SGHDT, YYEEEE. There are 14 residues in the CDR3. Trimming removed 6 bases at V and 2 bases at J, with 12 bases between. In DNA form, the CDR3 reads TGTGCCAGCAAAGAACAGTTTGCCTACAATGAGCAGTTCTTC. Translation: CASKEQFAYNEQFF.

This clone was found once. The rearrangement joins TRBV7-2 to TRBJ2-3; TRBD2 agrees at 10 bases. Germline assignment: CDR1 SGHTA and CDR2 FQGNSA. With V trimmed by 5 bases and J by 0 bases, 5 bases remained unmatched. The CDR3 has 16 residues. CDR3 coding DNA: TGTGCCAGCAGCCACACTAGCGGGGCTAGCACAGATACGCAGTATTTT. Translating it yields CASSHTSGASTDTQYF. Using reference TRBV7-2 and TRBJ2-3 for the parts outside the CDR3, the full variable domain is GAGVSQSPSNKVTEKGKDVELRCDPISGHTALYWYRQSLGQGLEFLIYFQGNSAPDKSGLPSDRFSAERTGGSVSTLTIQRTQQEDSAVYLCASSHTSGASTDTQYFGPGTRLTVL.

The CDR3 is CASSFWPYNEQFF. Here the CDR3 DNA reads TGTGCCAGCAGCTTCTGGCCGTACAATGAGCAGTTCTTC. The J gene is TRBJ2-1, the V gene TRBV7-2; D ambiguous. Germline V lookup: CDR1 SGHTA, CDR2 FQGNSA. V dropped 3 bases and J dropped 4 bases, with 7 bases sitting between them. The CDR3 runs 13 residues.

The CDR3 bases are TGTGCCAGCAGCGTAGGTCTAGCGACTCGTTACGATACGCAGTATTTT. Its protein is CASSVGLATRYDTQYF. The chain couples TRBV9 to TRBJ2-3; tentatively, D is TRBD2 (6 bases). V lost 0 bases to trimming and J lost 6 bases, with 17 bases between them. The CDR3 is 16 amino acids. Germline CDR1 reads SGDLS; CDR2 reads YYNGEE.

The chain uses TRBV7-6 and TRBJ2-1; D gene uncertain. The V end was cut by 5 bases, the J end by 0 bases, with 11 bases between. CDR3 length equals 15 residues. The germline V gene encodes CDR1 SGHVS and CDR2 FNYEAQ. The CDR3 loop is CASSQVLLSYNEQFF. DNA for the CDR3: TGTGCCAGCAGCCAGGTGCTCCTCTCCTACAATGAGCAGTTCTTC.

This CDR3 is CASGQVSGNTIYF. The DNA for the CDR3 is TGTGCTAGTGGTCAGGTCTCTGGAAACACCATATATTTT. V gene TRBV12-5 combines with J gene TRBJ1-3; D is uncertain. Germline V gives CDR1 LGHNT, CDR2 FRNRAP. The CDR3 runs 13 residues. The V gene lost 5 bases and the J gene lost 0 bases, with 5 bases spanning the gap.

The chain carries TRBV6-6 and TRBJ2-7, with 7 bases that match TRBD1. Unmatched junction bases numbered 9, after V lost 5 bases and J lost 2 bases. CDR1 is MNHNY and CDR2 is SVGAGI in the germline V gene (reference sequence). The CDR3 covers 15 residues. CDR3 nucleotides: TGTGCCAGCAGTGCTACAGGGGCACAAACCTACGAGCAGTACTTC. Encoded protein: CASSATGAQTYEQYF.